These 7 T cell receptor beta chains were sequenced from one sample in a study of regulatory T cells in long-lasting Graves disease. The TCR beta library used iRepertoire HTBI primers with Arm-PCR amplification of CDR3. In TCRdb, the multiplex PCR reads were re-called with MiXCR into one record per CDR3 protein. Of more than 650,000 distinct CDR3 sequences in the sample, about 30% were seen once. Time point in this sample: persistent/refractory GD, antithyroid drugs over 5 years with positive TRAb. Generation of the TCR library employed RNA extracted from PBMCs. The input for sequencing was peripheral blood mononuclear cells (PBMCs), taken when the disease was refractory, from a patient treated with antithyroid drugs. The source of these receptors is a female donor with Graves disease.

This clonotype was counted a few times. Sequence at one end of the junction differs from germline and may be a read error. V is TRBV20-1 and J is TRBJ2-2; TRBD1 is a possible D gene (6 bases). The CDR3 sequence is 13 residues long. From germline, CDR1 is DFQATT and CDR2 SNEGSKA (reference sequence). The CDR3 DNA is TGCAGTGCTAGTGCAGGGGCGGCCGGGGAGCTGTTTTTC. The encoded protein is CSASAGAAGELFF.

The V and J genes are TRBV11-2 and TRBJ2-4; 11 bases align to TRBD2. CDR3 size: 16 residues. The junction had 0 bases not matched to a gene; V was cut back by 1 base and J by 1 base. In germline, CDR1 is SGHAT, CDR2 FQNNGV. CDR3 DNA: TGTGCCAGCAGCTTAGCTAGCGGGGGGGCCAAAAACATTCAGTACTTC. Its translation: CASSLASGGAKNIQYF.

This clonotype occurred many times. The rearrangement uses TRBV3-1 and TRBJ1-2; D possibly corresponds to TRBD1 (6 bases). V was trimmed by 0 bases and J by 4 bases, leaving 12 bases between them. The germline CDR1 and CDR2 sequences are LGHDT and YNNKEL (reference sequence). The CDR3 totals 15 residues. CDR3 protein: CASSQDRTGFYGYTF. CDR3 DNA: TGTGCCAGCAGCCAAGATCGTACAGGGTTCTATGGCTACACCTTC.

This clonotype came up a few times. The chain uses TRBV3-1 and TRBJ1-2; maybe TRBD1 (6 bases). Trimming removed 1 base at V and 8 bases at J, with 17 bases between. Germline CDR1 is LGHDT and CDR2 is YNNKEL (reference sequence). This CDR3 comprises 15 residues. The CDR3: CASSQGRRTAWGYTF. CDR3 in DNA: TGTGCCAGCAGCCAAGGGAGACGGACAGCATGGGGCTACACCTTC. Drawing the rest from reference TRBV3-1 and TRBJ1-2, the complete variable domain is DTAVSQTPKYLVTQMGNDKSIKCEQNLGHDTMYWYKQDSKKFLKIMFSYNNKELIINETVPNRFSPKSPDKAHLNLHINSLELGDSAVYFCASSQGRRTAWGYTFGSGTRLTVV.

Comments on this clonotype: Its ends do not fully match the called genes, so a read error is possible. The chain uses TRBV12-3 or TRBV12-4 and TRBJ2-2; 8 nucleotides align to TRBD1. The CDR3 runs 17 residues. The CDR3 here is CACSSWQGARNTGELFF. The CDR3 nucleotides read TGTGCCTGCAGTTCATGGCAGGGGGCTAGGAACACCGGGGAGCTGTTTTTT.

This clonotype was seen ten or more times. This chain uses TRBV28 with TRBJ1-4; TRBD1 agrees at 10 bases. Germline trimming cut 5 bases from V and 5 bases from J; bases unmatched to any gene: 5. CDR1 and CDR2 (germline): MDHEN, SYDVKM. The CDR3 is made up of 15 amino acids. CDR3 loop: CASSLETGGNEKLFF. CDR3 nucleotide sequence: TGTGCCAGCAGTCTAGAGACAGGGGGCAATGAAAAACTGTTTTTT.

CDR3: CASSLGPWDSTYEQYF. CDR3 DNA sequence: TGTGCCAGCAGCCTAGGGCCCTGGGACAGTACCTACGAGCAGTACTTC. This chain uses TRBV7-4 with TRBJ2-7; the match to TRBD1 covers 7 bases. The CDR3 contains 16 residues. Germline assignment: CDR1 SGHVT and CDR2 SQSDAQ. J gave up 2 bases and V 5 bases, and 12 bases lay outside the gene matches.